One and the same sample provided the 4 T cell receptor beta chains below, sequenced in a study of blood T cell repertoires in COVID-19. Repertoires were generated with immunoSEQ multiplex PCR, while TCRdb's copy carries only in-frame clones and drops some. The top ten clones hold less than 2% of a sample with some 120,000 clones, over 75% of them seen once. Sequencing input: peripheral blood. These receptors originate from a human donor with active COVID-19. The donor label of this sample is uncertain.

The CDR3 loop is CATSGGGDTRSFSYNEQFF. In nucleotides, the CDR3 is TGTGCCACCAGTGGGGGTGGGGACACGAGATCGTTCTCCTACAATGAGCAGTTCTTC. This chain connects TRBV24-1 to TRBJ2-1, with D perhaps TRBD1 (6 bases). CDR1 KGHDR and CDR2 SFDVKD come from the germline V gene. The CDR3 spans 19 residues. V was shortened by 5 bases and J by 0 bases, with 22 bases between the two germline ends.

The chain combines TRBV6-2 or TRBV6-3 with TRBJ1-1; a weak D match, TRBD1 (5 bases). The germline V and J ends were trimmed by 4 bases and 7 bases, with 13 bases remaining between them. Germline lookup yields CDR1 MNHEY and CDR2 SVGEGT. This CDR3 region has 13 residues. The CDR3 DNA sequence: TGTGCCAGCAGTTCCCTCGGACATAGTGAAGCTTTCTTT. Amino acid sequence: CASSSLGHSEAFF.

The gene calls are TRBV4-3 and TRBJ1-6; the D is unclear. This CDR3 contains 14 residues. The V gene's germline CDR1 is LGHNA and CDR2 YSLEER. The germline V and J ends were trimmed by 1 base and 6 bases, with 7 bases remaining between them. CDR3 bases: TGCGCCAGCAGCCAAGTGTTCTCTAATTCACCCCTCCACTTT. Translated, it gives CASSQVFSNSPLHF.

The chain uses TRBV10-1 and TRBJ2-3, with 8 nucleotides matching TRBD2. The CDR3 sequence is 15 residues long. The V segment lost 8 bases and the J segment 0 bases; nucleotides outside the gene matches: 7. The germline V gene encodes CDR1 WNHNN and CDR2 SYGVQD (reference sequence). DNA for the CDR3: TGCGCCAGCGGCGATAGCGGGGCTAGCACAGATACGCAGTATTTT. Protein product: CASGDSGASTDTQYF.